The rows below give T cell receptor beta chains drawn from one sample of a study of post-analysis software for immune sequencing data. TCRdb re-derived calls from the PCR reads in MiXCR, one entry per CDR3 protein. Among 350,000 to 500,000 distinct CDR3 sequences, more than 30% were seen once, and the ten largest hold 7.6%. Material for sequencing was blood. These receptors came from a girl aged 2 to 10 with multiple sclerosis. Both conserved end residues are part of each CDR3. A D gene is named only where the DNA matches it firmly. Some rows mark clone size as missing; the rest say once, few, many or name a class of expanded clone.

v_call	j_call	clone_size	d_call	cdr3_nt	cdr3_aa
TRBV14	TRBJ2-3	NA	NA	TGTGCCAGCAGCCACATAGTACAAGCAGATACGCAGTATTTT	CASSHIVQADTQYF
TRBV6-1	TRBJ2-7	NA	NA	TGTGCCAGCAGTGAGATACTAGCCTCCTACGAGCAGTACTTC	CASSEILASYEQYF
TRBV2	TRBJ1-2	NA	NA	TGTGCCAGCAGTGAGGTGCCCACTGGCTACACCTTC	CASSEVPTGYTF
TRBV27	TRBJ2-5	NA	TRBD1	TGTGCCAGCAGTATAGGACAGGCCGGCCAAGAGACCCAGTACTTC	CASSIGQAGQETQYF
TRBV13	TRBJ1-4	NA	TRBD1	TGTGCCAGCAGCTCCGGACAGGGTAGGGTAAAACTGTTTTTT	CASSSGQGRVKLFF
TRBV7-9	TRBJ2-6	NA	NA	TGTGCCAGCAGCTTAGGCAGGCTTACGGGGCACTCTGGGGCCAACGTCCTGACTTTC	CASSLGRLTGHSGANVLTF
TRBV5-1	TRBJ2-3	NA	TRBD2	TGCGCCAGCAGCTTGAATGGCGGGGGGGCCGGAGATACGCAGTATTTT	CASSLNGGGAGDTQYF
TRBV12-3/TRBV12-4	TRBJ2-5	NA	TRBD1	TGTGCCAGCAGTCCCCCTCAGACAGGGCTAGAGACCCAGTACTTC	CASSPPQTGLETQYF
TRBV20-1	TRBJ2-5	few	TRBD1	TGCAGTGCCCCTACCGGGACAGAGCAAGAGACCCAGTACTTC	CSAPTGTEQETQYF
TRBV7-2	TRBJ2-5	NA	TRBD1	TGTGCCAGCAGCTTCGGACAGGGGGAGACCCAGTACTTC	CASSFGQGETQYF
TRBV28	TRBJ2-7	NA	NA	TGTGCCAGCAGTTTCGACAGCCCAGAGCAGTACTTC	CASSFDSPEQYF
TRBV10-3	TRBJ2-3	NA	NA	TGTGCCATCAATAGGGCCGGAGCGAGGACAGATACGCAGTATTTT	CAINRAGARTDTQYF
TRBV20-1	TRBJ2-1	few	TRBD2	TGCAGTGCTATAAGACTAGCGGGAGGTCCCTACAATGAGCAGTTCTTC	CSAIRLAGGPYNEQFF
TRBV5-1	TRBJ2-1	NA	NA	TGCGCCAGCAGCTTGGTGGGCTGGGGGTCAAATGAGCAGTTCTTC	CASSLVGWGSNEQFF
TRBV25-1	TRBJ1-2	NA	NA	TGTGCCAGCAGTGTAGGGGGGCCAGGCTATGGCTACACCTTC	CASSVGGPGYGYTF